The source of this TCR beta chain is a study of cytomegalovirus exposure and HLA in healthy donors. Primers included in the PCR were 60 Vbeta and 13 Jbeta primers. Assay: immunoSEQ multiplex PCR; the TCRdb copy retains only in-frame clones and omits some. The sample includes fewer than 45,000 clones, around 70% seen only once; the top ten take approximately 3.5%. The clonotype originates from a woman aged 30 to 39 in good health and CMV-seronegative. Sequenced input: PBMCs.

CDR3 sequence: CAWSVQRTSGRAFGTDTQYF. CDR3 bases: TGTGCCTGGAGTGTACAAAGGACTAGCGGGAGGGCCTTCGGCACAGATACGCAGTATTTT. V is TRBV30 and J is TRBJ2-3; 15 positions match TRBD2. V was clipped by 0 bases and J by 1 base; unmatched bases: 11. Germline V gene sequence: CDR1 GTSNPN, CDR2 SVGIG (reference sequence). The CDR3 runs 20 residues.